This T cell receptor beta chain was found in a study of OX40 agonist ivuxolimab in advanced cancers. Overall study results and limits: Expanded clones were, on average, more numerous in CD8+ T cells than in CD4+.

TCRdb's copy holds only in-frame clones and misses some; the assay was immunoSEQ multiplex PCR. This sample has roughly 100,000 clones, with 86% found just once. Of note for this clone: Its antigen is unknown.

The germline gives CDR1 LNHDA, CDR2 SQIVND (reference sequence). The CDR3 spans 14 residues. Deletions cut 4 bases from V and 4 bases from J, with 13 bases between. The TCR sequence derives from an adult with an advanced solid tumor such as melanoma, head and neck, liver or kidney cancer. The chain recombines TRBV19 with TRBJ1-1, with D maybe TRBD1 (6 bases). Sequencing was performed on CD4+ or CD8+ T cells sorted from blood, taken in a trial of the OX40 agonist ivuxolimab. CDR3 nucleotides: TGTGCCAGTAGTACCACAGGGATCGTCACTGAAGCTTTCTTT. This translates into CASSTTGIVTEAFF.